The next 10 T cell receptor beta chains were all read from a single sample in a study of blood T cell repertoires in COVID-19. TCRdb's table, derived via immunoSEQ multiplex PCR, lists solely in-frame clones and lacks some. The sample lists approximately 210,000 clones, 65% to 90% occurring once. The sequenced material came from peripheral blood. The receptor source for this set is a human donor in a cohort sampled during active COVID-19.

The chain joins TRBV20-1 to TRBJ1-5; no reliable D call. V dropped 8 bases and J dropped 5 bases, with 10 bases sitting between them. The CDR3 spans 11 residues. Looked up from germline, CDR1 is DFQATT and CDR2 is SNEGSKA (reference sequence). Here the CDR3 DNA reads TGCAGTCCACTTCGGGATCAGCCCCAGCATTTT. Protein: CSPLRDQPQHF.

The chain combines TRBV12-3 or TRBV12-4 with TRBJ1-2; no clear D gene. The CDR3 is 11 amino acids. The V end was cut by 2 bases, the J end by 5 bases, with 3 bases between. The CDR3 DNA sequence: TGTGCCAGCAGTTTACAGTATGGCTACACCTTC. It is translated as CASSLQYGYTF.

This sequence joins TRBV13 and TRBJ2-7; 9 bases fit TRBD2. J lost 7 bases, V lost 0 bases, and 7 bases had no gene match. Germline V gene lookup returns CDR1 PRHDT and CDR2 FYEKMQ (reference sequence). The CDR3 totals 15 residues. CDR3 loop: CASSLGAGGVREQYF. CDR3 in DNA: TGTGCCAGCAGCTTAGGGGCGGGAGGGGTCAGGGAGCAGTACTTC.

The rearrangement links TRBV3-1 (or the pseudogene TRBV3-2) to TRBJ1-5; tentatively, D is TRBD1 (6 bases). The germline V gene has CDR1 LGHDT and CDR2 YNNKEL (reference sequence). CDR3 length: 16 amino acids. V gave up 7 bases and J gave up 2 bases, with 18 bases separating them. CDR3 in amino acids: CASKYRDNQGNQPQHF. CDR3 bases: TGTGCCAGCAAATACCGGGACAACCAGGGCAATCAGCCCCAGCATTTT.

The chain carries TRBV5-1 and TRBJ2-7; D gene unclear. This CDR3 comprises 16 residues. V lost 0 bases to trimming and J lost 7 bases, with 20 bases between them. Germline lookup yields CDR1 SGHRS and CDR2 YFSETQ. The CDR3 loop reads CASSLVKAATLFEQYF. The CDR3 bases are TGCGCCAGCAGCTTGGTTAAGGCAGCGACCCTGTTTGAGCAGTACTTC.

V and J are TRBV28 and TRBJ1-4, with D unclear. This CDR3 is 12 amino acids long. CDR1 is MDHEN and CDR2 is SYDVKM in the germline V gene. The V gene lost 7 bases and the J gene lost 6 bases, with 9 bases spanning the gap. DNA for the CDR3: TGTGCCAGCACCGCCGGGGATGAAAAACTGTTTTTT. Encoded protein: CASTAGDEKLFF. Supplemented by reference TRBV28 and TRBJ1-4, the full variable domain reads DVKVTQSSRYLVKRTGEKVFLECVQDMDHENMFWYRQDPGLGLRLIYFSYDVKMKEKGDIPEGYSVSREKKERFSLILESASTNQTSMYLCASTAGDEKLFFGSGTQLSVL.

The J gene is TRBJ1-5, the V gene TRBV6-2 or TRBV6-3; 7 positions agree with TRBD1. With 4 bases clipped from V and 4 bases from J, the junction kept 1 base outside the gene matches. This CDR3 has 13 amino acids. Germline V CDR1 and CDR2: MNHEY, SVGEGT. Here the CDR3 DNA reads TGTGCCAGCAGTTTCAGGGGGAATCAGCCCCAGCATTTT. This translates into CASSFRGNQPQHF.

This rearrangement joins TRBV9 to TRBJ2-7; D is unclear. Germline assignment: CDR1 SGDLS and CDR2 YYNGEE. V was shortened by 2 bases and J by 4 bases, with 10 bases between the two germline ends. This CDR3 has 13 residues. In DNA, the CDR3 is TGTGCCAGCAGCGTCGGTGATGTTTACGAGCAGTACTTC. Amino acids: CASSVGDVYEQYF.

The chain recombines TRBV5-1 with TRBJ1-1; 8 nucleotides agree with TRBD1. V lost 2 bases, J lost 6 bases, and 0 bases stayed unmatched. Germline lookup yields CDR1 SGHRS and CDR2 YFSETQ. There are 12 residues in the CDR3. CDR3 region: CASSLQGAEAFF. The CDR3 bases are TGCGCCAGCAGCTTACAGGGGGCTGAAGCTTTCTTT.

This clone was seen just once. For the CDR3, the DNA is TGCGCCAGCAGCCAGGCCTCGGGGGTAGATCGTGGCTACACCTTC. Its translation is CASSQASGVDRGYTF. The chain carries TRBV4-1 and TRBJ1-2; D is possibly TRBD1 (5 bases). V dropped 3 bases and J dropped 7 bases, with 18 bases sitting between them. The CDR3 covers 15 residues. Germline V lookup: CDR1 MGHRA, CDR2 YSYEKL.